A selection of T cell receptor beta chains follows, all from one sample in a study of beta chain features in type 1 diabetes. Libraries were prepared by immunoSEQ multiplex PCR; TCRdb keeps only in-frame clonotypes and omits some of them. Seen here are hundreds of thousands of clones, roughly 13% observed once, and the top ten hold 0.022%. The sample consisted of naive CD4+ T cells from blood. The source of these receptors is a man aged 18 to 30 with type 1 diabetes. Each CDR3 is given with its conserved first and last residue. Fields, in order: V gene, J gene, D gene, clone size, CDR3 DNA, CDR3 protein. D genes are given only for firm matches. Some rows mark clone size as missing; the rest say once, few, many or name a class of expanded clone.

TRBV7-9,TRBJ1-4,.,few,TGTGCCAGCAGCCCCCCAAGTGAAAAACTGTTTTTT,CASSPPSEKLFF
TRBV5-1,TRBJ2-1,TRBD1,few,TGCGCCAGCAGCCCGATTAGGGACAGCTACCAAAATGAGCAGTTCTTC,CASSPIRDSYQNEQFF
TRBV5-6,TRBJ1-3,.,.,TGTGCCTGGGGAGAGAGCTCTGGAAACACCATATATTTT,CAWGESSGNTIYF
TRBV19,TRBJ1-5,.,.,TGTGCCACTGGGAGCTATAGCAATCAGCCCCAGCATTTT,CATGSYSNQPQHF
TRBV30,TRBJ1-5,.,few,TGTGCCTGGAACAAACAGGGAGGGCAGCCCCAGCATTTT,CAWNKQGGQPQHF
TRBV6-5,TRBJ2-7,TRBD2,few,TGTGCCGTAAGCGGGGCGGCCCCGTACGAGCAGTACTTC,CAVSGAAPYEQYF
TRBV7-8,TRBJ2-1,.,few,TGTGCCAGCAGCTTATCCATGGACGAGCAGTTCTTC,CASSLSMDEQFF
TRBV2,TRBJ2-2,TRBD1,few,TGTGCCAGCACCGGGACAGGGGGTAAATTGCCCGGGGAGCTGTTTTTT,CASTGTGGKLPGELFF
TRBV19,TRBJ1-1,.,.,TGTGCCAGTAACGGAAGGGAGACAGCTTTCTTT,CASNGRETAFF
TRBV10-3,TRBJ2-1,.,few,TGTGCCATCAGTGACAGGGGATCCTACAATGAGCAGTTCTTC,CAISDRGSYNEQFF
TRBV29-1,TRBJ2-5,TRBD2,.,TGCAGCGTTGATACTGGACTAGCATCAGAGACCCAGTACTTC,CSVDTGLASETQYF
TRBV2,TRBJ2-1,.,.,TGTGCCAGCAGTGAACTGTTCAGTCCGGGTGAGCAGTTCTTC,CASSELFSPGEQFF
TRBV15,TRBJ1-2,.,few,TGTGCCACCAGCAGAGACCCTAACTATGGCTACACCTTC,CATSRDPNYGYTF
TRBV27,TRBJ1-5,.,few,TGTGCCAGCAGAACGGGAGGATTTAGCAATCAGCCCCAGCATTTT,CASRTGGFSNQPQHF
TRBV6-1,TRBJ1-1,.,few,TGTGCCAGCAGTGAACACCGGGCCCCTTTCTTT,CASSEHRAPFF